The present TCR beta chain was sequenced within a study of T-cell memory formation after mild COVID-19. Trimming removed 5 bases from V and 4 bases from J; junction bases left unmatched: 6. The germline gives CDR1 ENHRY, CDR2 SYGVKD. The CDR3 is made up of 16 amino acids. In TCRdb, the 5' RACE reads were re-called with MiXCR into one record per CDR3 protein. Among 250,000 to 400,000 distinct CDR3 sequences listed, 14% were seen once. This clonotype occurred a few times. Sequencing was done on a sample of PBMCs or a T cell subset sorted from them (not recorded which). The rearrangement links TRBV10-3 to TRBJ2-1, with 12 bases aligning to TRBD2. The receptor comes from a man between 18 and 29 years old who had mild COVID-19 (a few samples of this study predate the infection). Cell type and time point are not known. As DNA, the CDR3 is TGTGCCATCAGTTCTAGCGGGGGGGCCTTTTACAATGAGCAGTTCTTC. Translating it yields CAISSSGGAFYNEQFF.